This T cell receptor (beta chain) was captured in a study of OX40 agonist ivuxolimab in advanced cancers. Study-wide results and caveats: A proportion of nonresponders additionally exhibited low normalized T-cell clonal expansion.

Generated by immunoSEQ multiplex PCR, the TCRdb table keeps only in-frame clones and is missing some. The sample lists about 48,000 clones, around 91% occurring once. A note on this clone: What it recognizes is unknown.

Germline assignment: CDR1 SGHVS and CDR2 FNYEAQ. The CDR3 is made up of 14 amino acids. The J segment lost 5 bases and the V segment lost 5 bases, leaving 7 bases of the junction unmatched. Sequencing used CD4+ or CD8+ T cells sorted from blood, obtained in a trial of the OX40 agonist ivuxolimab. This TCR was sampled from an adult with an advanced solid tumor such as melanoma, head and neck, liver or kidney cancer. This chain connects TRBV7-6 to TRBJ2-5; TRBD2 aligns across 8 bases. As DNA, the CDR3 is TGTGCCAGCAGCCTCCCGGGACTAGGGGAGACCCAGTACTTC. This gives the protein CASSLPGLGETQYF.